One sample yielded the 12 T cell receptor beta chains listed below, sequenced in a study of tumor-infiltrating lymphocytes in primary liver carcinoma. The investigators made TCR beta cDNA from about 500 ng total RNA, using a constant-region primer. A slightly modified ARM-PCR protocol with three nested multiplex PCR rounds produced these TCR beta libraries. The first two PCR rounds used TRBV1-TRBV30 primers with a Cbeta primer, roughly 10 cycles each. TCRdb re-analysed the multiplex PCR reads in MiXCR, keeping a single row per CDR3 protein. The sample holds 180,000 or so distinct CDR3 sequences, about 55% seen once. Unsorted whole blood yielded blood RNA, and germline DNA was extracted as well. The specimen was peripheral blood. The receptors were gathered from a man between 35 and 55 years old with primary liver carcinoma and hepatitis B virus infection.

A few counts support this clonotype. The chain has TRBV6-6 and TRBJ2-3; no definite D call. Germline assignment: CDR1 MNHNY and CDR2 SVGAGI (reference sequence). Trimming shortened V by 0 bases and J by 3 bases, and 13 bases separated the two germline ends. The CDR3 contains 16 residues. The DNA for the CDR3 is TGTGCCAGCAGTTACTCGCCAGCCTCGGTGACAGATACGCAGTATTTT. Translated, it gives CASSYSPASVTDTQYF.

This chain uses TRBV6-5 with TRBJ1-1, with D unresolved. Trimming left V 0 bases short and J 4 bases short, with 9 bases between. Per germline, CDR1 MNHEY and CDR2 SVGAGI. There are 14 residues in the CDR3. The CDR3 nucleotides are TGTGCCAGCAGTTACTCGGGTACGGGCACTGAAGCTTTCTTT. The encoded protein is CASSYSGTGTEAFF.

The V and J genes are TRBV30 and TRBJ2-1; 9 bases are shared with TRBD2. Per germline, CDR1 GTSNPN and CDR2 SVGIG (reference sequence). The CDR3 has 16 residues. Trimming at V came to 0 bases and at J to 7 bases, leaving 10 bases not matched to a gene. CDR3 DNA sequence: TGTGCCTGGAGTGTAGCGCTAGCGGGATTCTATAATGAGCAGTTCTTC. Amino acids: CAWSVALAGFYNEQFF.

In the case of this clonotype: At one end the junction does not follow the germline gene, possibly because of a read error. The gene calls are TRBV29-1 and TRBJ2-7; D perhaps matches TRBD1 (5 bases). The germline gives CDR1 SQVTM, CDR2 ANQGSEA. The CDR3 has 14 residues. The CDR3 spells CSVEDRALSYKQYF. Here the CDR3 DNA reads TGCAGCGTTGAAGACAGGGCCCTTTCCTACAAGCAGTACTTC.

This clonotype was detected only a few times. One junction end disagrees with the germline gene, perhaps due to a read error. CDR3 sequence: CASSSNRDSYEQYF. Written as DNA, the CDR3 is TGTGCCAGCAGCTCTAACAGGGACTCCTACGAGCAATACTTC. This chain links TRBV11-2 with TRBJ2-7, with D tentatively TRBD1 or TRBD2 (6 bases each). This CDR3 region has 14 residues. CDR1 is SGHAT and CDR2 is FQNNGV in the germline V gene.

This clonotype came up a few times. The rearrangement links TRBV6-5 to TRBJ2-7; 8 bases fit TRBD1. Germline V gene data show CDR1 as MNHEY and CDR2 as SVGAGI. The junction had 5 bases not matched to a gene; V was cut back by 5 bases and J by 2 bases. The CDR3 is 14 residues long. The CDR3 sequence: CASSRQGFTYEQYF. The CDR3 DNA is TGTGCCAGCAGTCGACAGGGGTTCACCTACGAGCAGTACTTC.

The chain carries TRBV6-1 and TRBJ2-5; D is ambiguous. CDR3 size: 14 residues. The germline CDR1 and CDR2 sequences are MNHNS and SASEGT. Trimming cost V 4 bases and J 5 bases, with 14 bases left between them. CDR3 loop: CASSAPGSWETQYF. CDR3 DNA: TGTGCCAGCAGTGCCCCCGGGTCATGGGAGACCCAGTACTTC.

As to this clonotype: A much larger clone differs from this one at a single base, so this may be a read error. This chain connects TRBV4-1 to TRBJ2-1; 10 bases fit TRBD2. Germline V gene sequence: CDR1 MGHRA, CDR2 YSYEKL. This CDR3 has 16 residues. CDR3 DNA: TGCGCCAGCTCCCCAATACTAGCGGGAAGCTACAATGAGGAGTTCTTC. Its translation: CASSPILAGSYNEEFF.

Only a few counts were recorded for this clonotype. The CDR3 sequence: CASSQEGVAQPQHF. Here the CDR3 DNA reads TGCGCCAGCAGCCAAGAAGGAGTGGCTCAGCCCCAGCATTTT. V gene TRBV4-1 combines with J gene TRBJ1-5, with D uncertain. Germline V CDR1 and CDR2: MGHRA, YSYEKL. V shed 0 bases and J shed 6 bases, with 9 bases lying between them. The length of the CDR3 is 14 residues.

This chain links TRBV4-1 with TRBJ2-1; 8 bases match TRBD2. V shed 3 bases, J shed 10 bases, and the junction held 14 bases outside the gene matches. Germline V CDR1 and CDR2: MGHRA, YSYEKL. The CDR3 extends over 16 amino acids. The CDR3 reads CASSHILGTRAHEQFF. The CDR3 DNA follows: TGCGCCAGCAGCCACATTCTCGGGACTAGAGCCCACGAGCAGTTCTTC.

The gene calls are TRBV29-1 and TRBJ2-7; TRBD1 agrees at 8 bases. The V and J ends lost 3 bases and 5 bases, in that order; junction bases with no gene match: 3. CDR3 size: 12 residues. Germline CDR1 and CDR2: SQVTM and ANQGSEA. Here the CDR3 DNA reads TGCAGCGTTGACGGACAGGGCGACGAGCAGTACTTC. This gives the protein CSVDGQGDEQYF.

The V call is TRBV29-1, the J call TRBJ1-1; 10 positions match TRBD1. The CDR3 contains 14 residues. Unmatched junction bases numbered 4, after V lost 2 bases and J lost 4 bases. The germline CDR1 and CDR2 sequences are SQVTM and ANQGSEA. The DNA for the CDR3 is TGCAGCGTTGAAAGGGGACAGGGGAGCACTGAAGCTTTCTTT. It encodes CSVERGQGSTEAFF.